This entry describes one T cell receptor beta chain. Trimming cost V 4 bases and J 4 bases; bases outside gene matches: 7. Per the germline V gene, CDR1 is SGDLS and CDR2 is YYNGEE. CDR3 length: 14 residues. This entry belongs to a study of blood T cell repertoires in COVID-19. In the original processing: Amplification with reference gene primers provided the estimates of nucleated cell counts. The method was immunoSEQ multiplex PCR; TCRdb's version includes in-frame clones alone and lacks a portion of them. The V and J calls and clone size are taken from that table; D and trimming were inferred from the DNA. The sample has 350,000 to 400,000 clones; roughly 89% are singletons.

The TCR comes from a woman aged 25 to 39 who had recovered from COVID-19. This chain joins TRBV9 and TRBJ1-1, with 7 bases matching TRBD1. The sequencing sample was made of PBMCs or T cells enriched from blood (not recorded which). CDR3 residues: CASSSLSGGTEAFF. The CDR3, as DNA: TGTGCCAGCAGCTCCCTTTCAGGGGGCACTGAAGCTTTCTTT.